This T cell receptor (beta chain) originates from a study of vaccination effects on CD4 cells after COVID-19 (dated by TCRdb to about 2022). About the investigation overall: Across the study, the median time from the second dose to post-vaccine sampling was 72 days (range 14 to 241). A total of around eleven COVID-19 convalescent patients and several SARS-CoV-2-naive healthy vaccine recipients were included in the full study. In both COVID-19 convalescent patients and infection-naive vaccine recipients, the study compared SARS-CoV-2 spike-specific CD4+ TCR repertoires from before mRNA vaccination with those from after it. Cultures from other donors in the study were sequenced using the Oncomine TCR Beta short-read assay on an Illumina iSeq 100.

Based on the germline V gene (reference sequence), the CDR1 and CDR2 sequences are GTSNPN and SVGIG. The junction carries 7 bases between V and J, which are trimmed by 1 base and 7 bases respectively. Its CDR3 holds 11 amino acids, cysteine through phenylalanine. Only CDR3 DNA is held: 33 bases, read in frame from base 1. Broad study findings and their caveats: In healthy vaccine recipients, vaccine-induced clones were almost all SARS-CoV-2 mono-reactive, with only 1 of 255 being cross-reactive with common cold coronaviruses. Limitations of the study were the small number of convalescent patients and the absence of early post-infection timepoints. Both infection-induced and vaccine-induced clones contracted markedly at late post-vaccination timepoints, which is consistent with waning T cell responses.

The library relied on the immunoSEQ multiplex PCR assay. DNA from the cultured, isolated CD4+ T cells was subjected to TCR beta CDR3 sequencing. As for how the authors treated the data: Non-productive TCR sequences were removed, reads were trimmed to the CDR3 region, and CDR3s of at least 7 amino acids were retained. Antigen-specific clonotypes were identified with the MANAFEST web app by comparing expansion in peptide wells against reference cultures. To count as positive, a clone had to show expansion at FDR<0.05 compared with the reference and with all other wells, an odds ratio above 5, and a frequency above 0.1% in two replicate wells. A clonotype was defined as cross-reactive if the clonotype was significantly expanded both in SARS-CoV-2 spike wells and in at least one common cold coronavirus spike condition. CDR3 similarity was assessed by Levenshtein distance with the stringdist R package, and unrooted trees were built with ape in R 3.6.1. TCRdb provides this immuneACCESS table in a form limited to in-frame rearrangements. Some clones are lacking; in checked studies, under half of them reflect an unresolved V gene, and why the rest are absent is not known. The V and J calls and clone size were taken over from that table, and D and trimming were inferred from the DNA. The sample profile shows fewer than 25,000 clones; over 60% of them were found once. The ten largest make up roughly a tenth of the sample.

Notes on this clone: It lacks a known antigen. No quality values exist for individual bases; no much larger clone is one base distant.

The ViraFEST assay stimulated PBMC with viral peptide pools and then used TCR sequencing to identify antigen-specific CD4+ T cell clonotypes by expansion. After more than 9 days of culture, CD4+ T cells were isolated with the EasySep CD4+ T cell isolation kit. Each participant got two doses of an mRNA SARS-CoV-2 vaccine, either BNT162b2 or mRNA-1273. None of the healthy vaccine recipients had a prior SARS-CoV-2 infection, which was confirmed by nucleocapsid antibody tests that came back negative both before and after vaccination. Two million PBMC per well were cultured with 10 ug/ml peptides in IMDM containing approximately 4.6% human AB serum, approximately 10 IU/ml IL-2 and gentamicin. On days 3 and 7, half of the culture medium was replaced with fresh IL-2-containing medium. Unless noted otherwise, every peptide stimulation condition was grown in triplicate wells. PBMC were separated from whole blood using Ficoll-Paque Plus gradient centrifugation and were then either cryopreserved at -140C or used fresh. The overlapping peptide pools covered the spike proteins of SARS-CoV-2 and of the common cold coronaviruses HCoV-NL63, HCoV-OC43 and HCoV-229E. Genomic DNA was extracted from cultured CD4+ T cells with the QIAamp micro DNA kit.

This material consisted of CD4+ T cells from PBMCs cultured with HCoV-NL63 spike peptides, taken after COVID-19 vaccination. This specimen's cell subset or site label, per the study, means: HCoV-NL63 spike overlapping peptide pool stimulation. The TCR originated in a human donor who received a COVID-19 vaccine. The chain uses TRBV30 and TRBJ2-5; the D gene is perhaps TRBD1, on 6 matching bases. The CDR3 protein sequence reads: CAWSATGTQYF. The nucleotide sequence is TGTGCCTGGAGTGCGACAGGGACCCAGTACTTC. The reference TRBV30 and TRBJ2-5 proteins fill in what lies around the CDR3, so the full variable domain reads SQTIHQWPATLVQPVGSPLSLECTVEGTSNPNLYWYRQAAGRGLQLLFYSVGIGQISSEVPQNLSASRPQDRQFILSSKKLLLSDSGFYLCAWSATGTQYFGPGTRLLVL.